These 13 T cell receptor beta chains share one sample of origin, sequenced in a study of Graves' ophthalmopathy and Graves' hyperthyroidism. Transcripts of RNA were the source for amplifying TCR beta CDR3 regions. First-round RT-PCR used HTBI primers; second-round multiplex PCR followed. MiXCR, run by TCRdb on the multiplex PCR reads, gives a single entry per CDR3 protein. The sample carries a few hundred thousand distinct CDR3 sequences, about 35% recorded once. The sample taken for sequencing was peripheral blood or thyroid tissue (not recorded which). These receptors all come from an adult man with Graves' hyperthyroidism.

The chain combines TRBV19 with TRBJ2-3; D is tentatively TRBD1 or TRBD2 (6 bases each). Trimming took 7 bases from V and 6 from J, leaving 20 bases between them. Germline V lookup: CDR1 LNHDA, CDR2 SQIVND (reference sequence). This CDR3 is built from 15 residues. This CDR3 is CASMPPGGAGDTQYF. CDR3 coding DNA: TGTGCCAGTATGCCGCCCGGGGGCGCAGGTGATACGCAGTATTTT.

The sample holds a few counts of this clonotype. The chain employs TRBV4-1 and TRBJ2-7, with D unclear. In germline, CDR1 is MGHRA, CDR2 YSYEKL. CDR3 size: 14 residues. V was cut by 1 base and J by 2 bases, with 9 bases left in between. The CDR3 sequence is CASSQALQAYEQYF. The CDR3 region has the DNA TGCGCCAGCAGCCAAGCTCTCCAGGCCTACGAGCAGTACTTC.

In this sample, this clonotype turned up many times. The CDR3 loop reads CASSSGTGWDNSPLHF. The CDR3 bases are TGTGCCAGCAGCTCGGGGACAGGGTGGGATAATTCACCCCTCCACTTT. The J gene is TRBJ1-6, the V gene TRBV5-8; TRBD1 agrees at 9 bases. The trim removed 3 bases at V and 5 bases at J, leaving 6 bases unmatched. CDR3 length: 16 amino acids. Germline CDR1 and CDR2: SGHTS and YDEGEE.

This clonotype was detected only a few times. The chain links TRBV30 to TRBJ1-2; the D gene is possibly TRBD1 (5 bases). Germline CDR1 GTSNPN, CDR2 SVGIG (reference sequence). CDR3 length: 15 amino acids. The V and J ends lost 4 bases and 4 bases respectively, with 19 bases between them. CDR3 region: CAWMARGQPRYGYTF. Written as DNA, the CDR3 is TGTGCCTGGATGGCCCGAGGACAACCTCGCTATGGCTACACCTTC.

The chain combines TRBV5-1 with TRBJ1-6, with D perhaps TRBD1 (6 bases). CDR3 length: 13 residues. V was trimmed by 1 base and J by 11 bases, leaving 10 bases between them. CDR1 is SGHRS and CDR2 is YFSETQ in the germline V gene. CDR3 DNA sequence: TGCGCCAGCAGCTTGCTGAGGGACACACCCCTCCACTTT. It codes for CASSLLRDTPLHF.

About this clonotype: This CDR3 is missing its conserved last phenylalanine or tryptophan, likely due to a read error. The DNA is omitted, as the CDR3 cannot be located on it reliably, and the CDR3 follows TCRdb's listing. The chain employs TRBV7-2 and TRBJ2-6; the D call TRBD1 from the table was never checked on the DNA. Germline V gives CDR1 SGHTA, CDR2 FQGNSA. The CDR3 length equals 10 residues, ends included. The CDR3 sequence is CASSLAGAGI.

This clonotype showed up many times. V and J are TRBV7-9 and TRBJ2-7; TRBD2 agrees at 14 bases. With V trimmed by 5 bases and J by 3 bases, 6 bases remained unmatched. CDR1 is SEHNR and CDR2 is FQNEAQ in the germline V gene (reference sequence). The CDR3 spans 16 residues. For the CDR3, the DNA is TGTGCCAGCAGCGCCGGACTAGCGGGGGGCTTCTACGAGCAGTACTTC. The encoded protein is CASSAGLAGGFYEQYF.

This clonotype has at least ten counts. The chain uses TRBV12-3 or TRBV12-4 and TRBJ1-3; weak D call: TRBD1 (6 bases). The CDR3 contains 15 residues. Trimming left V 6 bases short and J 1 base short, with 13 bases between. The CDR3 protein is CASSPGQLSGNTIYF. The DNA of the CDR3 is TGTGCCAGCAGCCCAGGACAGCTGTCTGGAAACACCATATATTTT.

The V gene is TRBV5-1, the J gene TRBJ1-5; 12 bases agree with TRBD1. Per germline, CDR1 SGHRS and CDR2 YFSETQ. V shed 4 bases, J shed 6 bases, and the junction held 5 bases outside the gene matches. The CDR3 extends over 15 amino acids. DNA of the CDR3: TGCGCCAGCAGCCAGGGACAGGGGGCGGGTCAGCCCCAGCATTTT. Residues: CASSQGQGAGQPQHF.

The chain couples TRBV9 to TRBJ1-2; D perhaps matches TRBD1 (6 bases). The germline V gene encodes CDR1 SGDLS and CDR2 YYNGEE. This CDR3 spans 22 amino acids. The ends were cut back, 4 bases at V and 5 bases at J, with 39 bases in the middle. The CDR3 DNA reads as TGTGCCAGCAGCACAGCCGGGGGGGGGCGATTGTTATCCCAGTCGCCTCCTTATGGCTACACCTTC. Its protein product is CASSTAGGGRLLSQSPPYGYTF.

The rearrangement links TRBV7-9 to TRBJ2-2; D may correspond to TRBD1 or TRBD2 (5 bases each). With 5 bases removed from V and 6 bases from J, the gap between germline ends came to 22 bases. Germline-derived CDR1 and CDR2 are SEHNR and FQNEAQ (reference sequence). The CDR3 contains 17 residues. CDR3 protein: CASSLGSGPRPSGELFF. CDR3 bases: TGTGCCAGCAGCCTCGGATCGGGGCCCCGGCCCTCCGGGGAGCTGTTTTTT.

As concerns this clonotype: A much larger clone lies a single base off, so this may be a read error. The CDR3 reads CASSNRGHINQPQHF. As DNA, the CDR3 is TGTGCCAGTAGTAACAGGGGGCACATCAATCAGCCCCAGCATTTT. V is TRBV19 and J is TRBJ1-5; 9 bases are shared with TRBD1. Trimming at V came to 4 bases and at J to 3 bases, leaving 4 bases not matched to a gene. The germline CDR1 and CDR2 sequences are LNHDA and SQIVND (reference sequence). The CDR3 contains 15 residues.

Details on this clonotype: A read error may be the cause here, since a much bigger clone is one base away. V is TRBV6-1 and J is TRBJ2-5; either TRBD1 or TRBD2 may fit D (5 bases each). The ends were cut back, 11 bases at V and 4 bases at J, with 11 bases in the middle. The germline V gene has CDR1 MNHNS and CDR2 SASEGT. This CDR3 spans 11 amino acids. CDR3 in DNA: TGTGCCGGCGCAGGGAGAGAGACCCAGTACTTC. This gives the protein CAGAGRETQYF.